This T cell receptor (beta chain) stems from a study of T cells expressing NK-cell markers. TCRdb processed the 5' RACE reads again and assigns one entry to each CDR3 protein, with no DNA. The sample table sets out 200,000 to 300,000 distinct CDR3 sequences. Sample: blood T cells: a sorted CD56 or NKG2C T cell subset, CD4+ or CD8+ T cells, or bulk PBMC T cells (not recorded which). The sequence was obtained from a man between 18 and 35 years old in good health.

CDR3 sequence reads: CASSLVPGELNTGELFF. V usage is TRBV5-5 and J usage is TRBJ2-2; without DNA, the TCRdb call of TRBD1 cannot be checked. Germline lookup yields CDR1 SGHKS and CDR2 YYEKEE (reference sequence). The CDR3 runs to 17 residues.